The T cell receptor (beta chain) described here comes from a study of CD8 T cells in ankylosing spondylitis. Study observations and caveats: Some motif variants were previously reported in reactive arthritis synovial fluid and blood. Clones tied to disease were said to be significantly enriched in matched ankylosing spondylitis synovial fluid. Ankylosing spondylitis blood appeared to carry a characteristic TCR beta motif of roughly 8 highly homologous variants. Disease-associated clones were CD8+ and fairly uncommon in peripheral blood.

The sample holds many counts of this clonotype. Its antigen is still unknown. TCRdb ran MiXCR on the 5' RACE reads and lists one entry per CDR3 protein. The profile shows roughly 90,000 distinct CDR3 sequences, about 8.3% of them singletons. The germline V gene has CDR1 DFQATT and CDR2 SNEGSKA (reference sequence). Trimming took 1 base from V and 4 from J; bases not matched to a gene: 8. The CDR3 totals 15 residues. The sequencing input was blood, either unsorted or a sorted T cell fraction (not recorded which). The source of this sequence is a male donor with ankylosing spondylitis or in good health (not recorded which). The V gene is TRBV20-1, the J gene TRBJ2-3; TRBD1 agrees at 7 bases. The CDR3 region is CSARAMTGRADTQYF. DNA of the CDR3: TGCAGTGCTAGAGCCATGACAGGGAGAGCAGATACGCAGTATTTT.